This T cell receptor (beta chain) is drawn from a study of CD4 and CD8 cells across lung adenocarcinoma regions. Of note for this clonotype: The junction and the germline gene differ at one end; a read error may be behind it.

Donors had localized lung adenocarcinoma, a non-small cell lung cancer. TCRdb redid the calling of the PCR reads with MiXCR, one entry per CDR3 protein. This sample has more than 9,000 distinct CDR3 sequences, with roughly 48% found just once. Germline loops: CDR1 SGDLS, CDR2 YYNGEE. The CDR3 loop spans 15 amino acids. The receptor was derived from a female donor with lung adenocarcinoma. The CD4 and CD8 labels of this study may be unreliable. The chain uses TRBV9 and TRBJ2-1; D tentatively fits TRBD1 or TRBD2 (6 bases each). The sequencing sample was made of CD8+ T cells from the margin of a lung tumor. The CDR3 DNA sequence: TGTGCCAGCAGTCCGCGGGACATATCCTACCATGAGCAGTTCTTC. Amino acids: CASSPRDISYHEQFF.